The clone carrying this T cell receptor beta chain occurred a few times. Its specificity is not known. This entry comes from a study of CD8 T cells in Susac syndrome. General observations from the study: That the number of individuals in its TCR sequencing and HLA analysis was relatively small was acknowledged by the study.

Reverse transcription of roughly 0.5 to 1 ug RNA was carried out with random hexamers. With immunoSEQ multiplex PCR, TCR beta CDR3 was amplified across 54 Vbeta and 13 Jbeta. TCRdb redid the calling of the immunoSEQ multiplex PCR reads with MiXCR, one entry per CDR3 protein. The sample has about 90,000 distinct CDR3 sequences; 90% to 95% are singletons. With V trimmed by 6 bases and J by 2 bases, 4 bases remained unmatched. The CDR3 extends over 15 amino acids. Germline loops: CDR1 MNHNS, CDR2 SASEGT. Bulk CD8+ and CD4+ cells came from magnetic negative isolation; CD8+ TEMRA by FACS. The material sequenced was CD8+ T cells from PBMCs. The TCR originated in a human donor in good health. The chain has TRBV6-1 and TRBJ2-7, with 13 nucleotides matching TRBD2. CDR3 in amino acids: CASSLTSGGPYEQYF. CDR3 DNA: TGTGCCAGCAGCCTGACTAGCGGGGGGCCCTACGAGCAGTACTTC.